These T cell receptor beta chains were read from a single sample in a study of identical twins. Using its own MiXCR run on the 5' RACE reads, TCRdb lists one record per CDR3 protein. The sample includes about 280,000 distinct CDR3 sequences, less than 9% of them seen just once. This sample was also put to use in a study of yellow fever vaccine responses in identical twins.

Source material: memory (CD45RO+) T cells sorted from blood. These receptors were collected from a woman younger than 35 in good health. Both conserved end residues are part of each CDR3. Each record gives: V gene, D gene, J gene, clone size, CDR3 DNA, CDR3 protein. A D gene is named only where the DNA matches it firmly. Size is omitted from some rows. Given values are once, few, many or a class for expanded clones.

TRBV12-2	.	TRBJ2-2	.	TGTGCAAGTCGCCCTGCTGAGGTTTACACCGGGGAGCTGTTTTTT	CASRPAEVYTGELFF
TRBV5-1	.	TRBJ1-1	many	TGCGCCAGCAGCTTGGGACAGGCGGAAGCTTTCTTT	CASSLGQAEAFF
TRBV13	.	TRBJ2-1	.	TGTGCCAGCAGCCACGATCCGGGAAGTAGCTCCTACAATGAGCAGTTCTTC	CASSHDPGSSSYNEQFF
TRBV29-1	.	TRBJ2-5	many	TGCAGCGGCTTACCGGGACGCAGTCGGGAGACCCAGTACTTC	CSGLPGRSRETQYF
TRBV28	.	TRBJ1-2	.	TGTGCCAGCAATCGGGCCGCTAACTATGGCTACACCTTC	CASNRAANYGYTF
TRBV7-6	.	TRBJ2-3	many	TGTGCCAGCAGCTTATCAAACGCGGATACGCAGTATTTT	CASSLSNADTQYF
TRBV29-1	TRBD1	TRBJ1-2	few	TGCAGCGTTGAAGGATGGGGGACAGGGGATGGGTATGGCTACACCTTC	CSVEGWGTGDGYGYTF
TRBV21-1	.	TRBJ1-5	.	TGTGCCCTCCCCGGGGCAGGGATGGGCAATCAGCCCCAGCATTTT	CALPGAGMGNQPQHF
TRBV6-5	TRBD1	TRBJ1-2	.	TGTGCCAGCAGTACTCGGACAGGCTATGGCTACACCTTC	CASSTRTGYGYTF
TRBV7-8	.	TRBJ1-2	many	TGTGCCAGCAGCTTAAGGTCGACACCCAACTATGGCTACACCTTC	CASSLRSTPNYGYTF
TRBV27	.	TRBJ2-2	.	TGTGCCAGCAGTTTAACGACCGTCGACACCGGGGAGCTGTTTTTT	CASSLTTVDTGELFF
TRBV18	.	TRBJ2-5	.	TGTGCCAGCTCACCAGTTCAGGAGACCCAGTACTTC	CASSPVQETQYF
TRBV3-1	.	TRBJ1-6	many	TGTGCCAGCAGCCAAGGTGATACTAATTCACCCCTCCACTTT	CASSQGDTNSPLHF
TRBV11-3	TRBD1	TRBJ2-1	once	TGTGCCAGCAGCTGGGACAGAATCACGCGCAATGAGCAGTTCTTC	CASSWDRITRNEQFF
TRBV28	.	TRBJ2-5	.	TGTGCCAGCACACGGGACACACGAAGGTTGGGAGAGACCCAGTACTTC	CASTRDTRRLGETQYF
TRBV5-1	.	TRBJ2-3	.	TGCGCCAGCAGTCTCCGGGACACAGACACAGATACGCAGTATTTT	CASSLRDTDTDTQYF
TRBV7-7	.	TRBJ1-1	once	TGTGCCAGCAGCTTCAGTAAGAACACTGAAGCTTTCTTT	CASSFSKNTEAFF
TRBV25-1	TRBD2	TRBJ2-2	many	TGTGCCAGCAGTGGGTTAGCGGGACGTACCGGGGAGCTGTTTTTT	CASSGLAGRTGELFF
TRBV12-3/TRBV12-4	TRBD2	TRBJ2-3	few	TGTGCCAGCAGTTTCCGAGCTAGCGGGAGTGGAAGCACAGATACGCAGTATTTT	CASSFRASGSGSTDTQYF
TRBV20-1	.	TRBJ2-3	.	TGCAGTGCTCCGAGGGGGGCTAGCACAGATACGCAGTATTTT	CSAPRGASTDTQYF
TRBV7-2	TRBD2	TRBJ2-5	.	TGTGCCAGCAGCCCAAGACCAGGACTAGCCGGGCTTGGGACCCAGTACTTC	CASSPRPGLAGLGTQYF
TRBV12-3/TRBV12-4	.	TRBJ1-4	.	TGTGCCAGCAGTCTTCGGACATCAACTAATGAAAAACTGTTTTTT	CASSLRTSTNEKLFF
TRBV6-5	.	TRBJ1-2	.	TGTGCCAGCAGTTACTCGACTGCAGGGGCCGGCTACACCTTC	CASSYSTAGAGYTF
TRBV2	TRBD1	TRBJ2-5	.	TGTGCCAGCGGATCGGGACAGGGGCAAGAGACCCAGTACTTC	CASGSGQGQETQYF
TRBV10-3	.	TRBJ2-5	.	TGTGCCATCAGTGTGGCCGACCGCCAAGAGACCCAGTACTTC	CAISVADRQETQYF
TRBV5-6	.	TRBJ1-6	.	TGTGCCAGCAGCTTGTTGGGGGAAGGGGCCTATAATTCACCCCTCCACTTT	CASSLLGEGAYNSPLHF
TRBV28	.	TRBJ2-3	many	TGTGCCAGCAGTCCTCTTGGTGGAGATACGCAGTATTTT	CASSPLGGDTQYF
TRBV27	TRBD2	TRBJ2-1	few	TGTGCCAGCAGATTTAGCGGGAGCTACAATGAGCAGTTCTTC	CASRFSGSYNEQFF